One sample yielded the 13 T cell receptor beta chains listed below, sequenced in a study of cytomegalovirus exposure and HLA in healthy donors. 60 Vbeta and 13 Jbeta primers were used in PCR. The assay was immunoSEQ multiplex PCR, and TCRdb's table has in-frame clones only and misses some. Of about 110,000 clones in the sample, 15% were seen once. The sample consisted of PBMCs. The origin of the receptors is a young woman in good health and CMV-seronegative.

V and J are TRBV2 and TRBJ1-5; D is undetermined. The germline V gene encodes CDR1 SNHLY and CDR2 FYNNEI. Trimming removed 6 bases at V and 9 bases at J, with 9 bases between. CDR3 length: 11 residues. The CDR3 coding sequence is TGTGCCAGCAGGGAACTCGGGCCCCAGCATTTT. Translated: CASRELGPQHF.

This clone was detected a few times. V usage is TRBV28 and J usage is TRBJ1-5; D ambiguous. Germline lookup yields CDR1 MDHEN and CDR2 SYDVKM. The CDR3 spans 13 residues. V shed 8 bases and J shed 0 bases, with 8 bases lying between them. The CDR3 DNA follows: TGTGCCAGCCAGGTATATAGCAATCAGCCCCAGCATTTT. It encodes CASQVYSNQPQHF.

The J gene is TRBJ1-5, the V gene TRBV28, with TRBD1 identical over 7 bases. The CDR3 runs 17 residues. Germline V lookup: CDR1 MDHEN, CDR2 SYDVKM. Losses at the gene ends were 0 bases for V and 5 bases for J; bases not matched to a gene: 10. The CDR3 spells CASSLWAGRGRDQPQHF. CDR3 DNA: TGTGCCAGCAGTTTATGGGCCGGGAGGGGGCGCGATCAGCCCCAGCATTTT.

The V and J genes are TRBV28 and TRBJ2-1; 9 bases fit TRBD1. The CDR3 is 14 amino acids. CDR1 is MDHEN, CDR2 SYDVKM, per germline. After removal of 11 bases from V and 1 base from J, the junction contained 6 bases not matched to a gene. The CDR3 loop reads CAAEGTGSYNEQFF. The CDR3 DNA follows: TGTGCCGCCGAGGGGACAGGGTCCTACAATGAGCAGTTCTTC.

This clone was seen more than once but under ten times. This rearrangement joins TRBV21-1 to TRBJ2-5; the table assigns TRBD1, which was not confirmed against the DNA. TRBV21-1 is annotated as a pseudogene. The length of the CDR3 is 14 residues. This CDR3 reads CASSKVDSIETQYF. The DNA of the CDR3 is TGTGCCAGCAGCAAAGTTGACAGCATAGAGACCCAGTACTTC.

This clone was detected only a few times. The chain carries TRBV9 and TRBJ2-1; the match to TRBD2 covers 10 bases. Trimming took 3 bases from V and 1 from J; bases not matched to a gene: 1. This CDR3 spans 15 amino acids. The V gene's germline CDR1 is SGDLS and CDR2 YYNGEE. The CDR3 loop reads CASSEAGGSYNEQFF. CDR3 DNA sequence: TGTGCCAGCAGCGAAGCGGGAGGGTCCTACAATGAGCAGTTCTTC.

The chain has TRBV9 and TRBJ2-7, with 7 bases aligning to TRBD2. The junction had 4 bases not matched to a gene; V was cut back by 1 base and J by 3 bases. The CDR3 runs to 14 residues. Germline lookup yields CDR1 SGDLS and CDR2 YYNGEE. CDR3 amino acids: CASSVTPGGYEQYF. CDR3 DNA: TGTGCCAGCAGCGTAACCCCGGGAGGCTACGAGCAGTACTTC.

This clone was found a few times. This chain links TRBV6-5 with TRBJ2-1; tentative D call: TRBD1 (6 bases). V lost 6 bases to trimming and J lost 5 bases, with 14 bases between them. Germline V gene lookup returns CDR1 MNHEY and CDR2 SVGAGI. There are 14 residues in the CDR3. The CDR3 sequence is CASSVDSPNNEQFF. In DNA, the CDR3 is TGTGCCAGCAGCGTGGACAGCCCGAACAATGAGCAGTTCTTC.

As for this clone: Other DNA sequences within the sample encode an identical CDR3. The genes are TRBV15 and TRBJ2-7, with 8 bases identical to TRBD1. This CDR3 contains 13 residues. Trimming cost V 3 bases and J 4 bases; bases outside gene matches: 2. Looked up from germline, CDR1 is LNHNV and CDR2 is YYDKDF (reference sequence). CDR3 DNA sequence: TGTGCCACCAGCAGGGACAGGGTTTACGAGCAGTACTTC. The encoded protein is CATSRDRVYEQYF.

This clone was seen only a few times. This chain uses TRBV10-3 with TRBJ2-7, with 8 bases fitting TRBD1. The V gene end was trimmed by 4 bases and the J gene end by 1 base; junction bases not matched to a gene: 6. The CDR3 covers 15 residues. The germline gives CDR1 ENHRY, CDR2 SYGVKD. CDR3 loop: CAISGAGTGSYEQYF. The CDR3, as DNA: TGTGCCATCAGTGGGGCCGGGACAGGTTCCTACGAGCAGTACTTC.

The chain has TRBV5-8 and TRBJ1-1; no clear D. Germline V gene sequence: CDR1 SGHTS, CDR2 YDEGEE. The ends were cut back, 0 bases at V and 0 bases at J, with 9 bases in the middle. The CDR3 length is 15 residues. The CDR3 loop is CASSLVPRVNTEAFF. CDR3 nucleotide sequence: TGTGCCAGCAGCTTGGTTCCCCGGGTGAACACTGAAGCTTTCTTT.

This clone was seen more than once but under ten times. The chain uses TRBV5-8 and TRBJ1-1, with D possibly being TRBD1 (6 bases). CDR1 and CDR2 from the germline V gene are SGHTS and YDEGEE. The CDR3 runs 16 residues. The V end lost 3 bases, the J end lost 1 base, and 16 bases lay between the germline ends. CDR3 sequence reads: CASSSRGSQWNTEAFF. As DNA, the CDR3 is TGTGCCAGCAGCTCTAGGGGGTCTCAGTGGAACACTGAAGCTTTCTTT.

The V gene is TRBV14, the J gene TRBJ1-5; D is undetermined. The CDR3 totals 17 residues. The germline gives CDR1 SGHDN, CDR2 FVKESK. Trimming took 0 bases from V and 1 from J, leaving 13 bases between them. In nucleotides, the CDR3 is TGTGCCAGCAGCCAAGATGGCGCGGGGTACAGCAATCAGCCCCAGCATTTT. Translation gives CASSQDGAGYSNQPQHF.